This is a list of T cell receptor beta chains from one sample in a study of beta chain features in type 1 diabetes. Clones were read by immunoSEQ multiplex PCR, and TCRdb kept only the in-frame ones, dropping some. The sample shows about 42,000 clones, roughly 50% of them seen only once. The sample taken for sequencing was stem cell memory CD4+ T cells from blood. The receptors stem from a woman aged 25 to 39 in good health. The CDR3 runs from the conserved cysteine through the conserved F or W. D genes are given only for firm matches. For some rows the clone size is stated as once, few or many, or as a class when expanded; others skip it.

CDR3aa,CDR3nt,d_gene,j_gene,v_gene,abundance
CASSLTAYEQYF,TGTGCCAGCAGCTTAACAGCCTACGAGCAGTACTTC,-,TRBJ2-7,TRBV7-2,-
CSVVWTSGMSSYEQYF,TGCAGCGTTGTGTGGACTAGCGGGATGAGCTCCTACGAGCAGTACTTC,TRBD2,TRBJ2-7,TRBV29-1,once
CASSLVVGGEKNEQFF,TGTGCCAGCAGCTTAGTGGTCGGGGGGGAAAAGAATGAGCAGTTCTTC,TRBD2,TRBJ2-1,TRBV11-1,few
CASSYGLAGIYEQYF,TGTGCCAGCAGCTATGGACTAGCGGGAATCTACGAGCAGTACTTC,TRBD2,TRBJ2-7,TRBV7-2,-
CASSLQETQYF,TGCGCCAGCAGCCTCCAAGAGACCCAGTACTTC,-,TRBJ2-5,TRBV5-1,few
CSVGGSAPEKLFF,TGCAGCGTTGGAGGGTCGGCCCCTGAAAAACTGTTTTTT,-,TRBJ1-4,TRBV29-1,-
CASSLPHSGIYEQYF,TGTGCCAGCAGCCTCCCCCATAGCGGGATCTACGAGCAGTACTTC,TRBD2,TRBJ2-7,TRBV5-4,-
CASSPRPGGNNEQFF,TGTGCCAGCAGCCCCCGACCCGGGGGTAACAATGAGCAGTTCTTC,-,TRBJ2-1,TRBV5-5,few
CASSRVAEQETQYF,TGTGCCAGCAGCAGGGTTGCGGAACAAGAGACCCAGTACTTC,-,TRBJ2-5,TRBV18,-
CASSYSYLAGGSEQFF,TGTGCCAGCAGTTACTCGTATCTAGCGGGAGGGAGTGAGCAGTTCTTC,TRBD2,TRBJ2-1,TRBV6-5,-
CASSERVRVSVEAFF,TGTGCCAGCAGTGAACGAGTCAGGGTGAGCGTTGAAGCTTTCTTT,-,TRBJ1-1,TRBV6-1,-
CASSQTRRGDTEAFF,TGTGCCAGCAGCCAGACCCGCCGGGGGGACACTGAAGCTTTCTTT,-,TRBJ1-1,TRBV7-9,few
CASSPGQGAGKKPQHF,TGTGCCAGCAGCCCCGGACAGGGGGCGGGAAAGAAGCCCCAGCATTTT,TRBD1,TRBJ1-5,TRBV7-2,once
CASSSPSGTNTGELFF,TGTGCCAGCAGCTCGCCTAGCGGGACGAACACCGGGGAGCTGTTTTTT,TRBD2,TRBJ2-2,TRBV11-2,-
CASSASTGPNYEQYF,TGTGCCAGCAGTGCATCTACAGGACCAAACTACGAGCAGTACTTC,-,TRBJ2-7,TRBV6-1,-
CASSSSRTEAFF,TGTGCCAGCAGTTCCAGCAGGACTGAAGCTTTCTTT,-,TRBJ1-1,TRBV28,-
CATSRGRTGGRNEQFF,TGTGCCACCAGCAGAGGTCGGACAGGGGGTCGCAATGAGCAGTTCTTC,TRBD1,TRBJ2-1,TRBV15,-
CAISGYDRAETQYF,TGTGCCATCAGTGGCTACGACAGGGCAGAGACCCAGTACTTC,TRBD1,TRBJ2-5,TRBV10-3,-
CAWSVGQANEKLFF,TGTGCCTGGAGTGTCGGACAGGCAAATGAAAAACTGTTTTTT,TRBD1,TRBJ1-4,TRBV30,-
CATSREDYNNQPQHF,TGTGCCACCAGCAGAGAGGACTACAACAATCAGCCCCAGCATTTT,-,TRBJ1-5,TRBV15,-
CASSSRGTTYNEQFF,TGTGCCAGCAGCTCCAGGGGTACTACCTACAATGAGCAGTTCTTC,-,TRBJ2-1,TRBV7-6,-
CASSDRTGNGYTF,TGTGCCAGCAGCGACCGGACTGGGAATGGCTACACCTTC,-,TRBJ1-2,TRBV7-2,-
CASSPQETGTGGVYNEQFF,TGTGCCAGCTCACCACAGGAGACAGGGACAGGTGGGGTCTACAATGAGCAGTTCTTC,TRBD1,TRBJ2-1,TRBV18,-
CASSSRTDNEQFF,TGTGCCAGCAGCTCCCGGACAGACAATGAGCAGTTCTTC,-,TRBJ2-1,TRBV11-2,-